The 15 T cell receptor beta chains listed next were all sequenced from one sample in a study of T-cell reconstitution after alpha-beta-depleted transplantation in children (dated by TCRdb to about 2016). Taken with the paper, the label for treatment or condition translates to: allogeneic hematopoietic cell transplantation with graft depleted of TCRalphabeta T cells and CD19 B cells. Library generation was performed with PCR. These reads were obtained on an Illumina HiSeq 2500. TCR library preparation used molecular barcoding, with unique molecular identifiers applied to normalize quantification of the TCRbeta repertoire. TCRdb reprocessing: public reads trimmed at Q25 with fastp, clones called with MiXCR, in-frame beta chains kept. Identical CDR3 protein sequences are pooled into one entry, listed with their most common genes and DNA. This sample comprises some 310,000 distinct CDR3 sequences, approximately 23% of them detected only once. Clones ranked in the top ten supply 10% to 11% of the sample.

Sample: PBMCs, mostly from graft donor cells, taken 180 days after TCRalphabeta/CD19-depleted stem cell transplant. The receptors originated from a male patient younger than 18 who had a stem cell transplant for acute lymphoblastic leukemia, so the T cells may come from the graft donor.

This clonotype was seen repeatedly, ten times or more. The chain uses TRBV10-3 and TRBJ2-1; tentatively, D is TRBD1 or TRBD2 (5 bases each). From germline, CDR1 is ENHRY and CDR2 SYGVKD. The CDR3 is 14 amino acids. The V end was cut by 5 bases, the J end by 8 bases, with 16 bases between. CDR3 protein: CAISRASRGDEQFF. Here the CDR3 DNA reads TGTGCCATCAGTAGGGCGTCCCGAGGGGATGAGCAGTTCTTC.

The chain has TRBV2 and TRBJ2-2; D possibly uses TRBD1 or TRBD2 (6 bases each). The CDR3 consists of 15 residues. V dropped 6 bases and J dropped 4 bases, with 15 bases sitting between them. Germline V gives CDR1 SNHLY, CDR2 FYNNEI. CDR3 bases: TGTGCCAGCAGGGGACAAGGGGGGCGCACCGGGGAGCTGTTTTTT. It is translated as CASRGQGGRTGELFF.

This clonotype has just a few counts. This sequence joins TRBV7-6 and TRBJ2-7; 9 nucleotides agree with TRBD2. Germline values: CDR1 SGHVS, CDR2 FNYEAQ. J lost 6 bases, V lost 5 bases, and 8 bases had no gene match. The CDR3 sequence is 14 residues long. CDR3 loop: CASSISGRGGEQYF. The CDR3, as DNA: TGTGCCAGCAGCATTAGCGGGAGAGGGGGCGAGCAGTACTTC. The variable domain in full, completed from reference TRBV7-6 and TRBJ2-7, reads GAGVSQSPRYKVTKRGQDVALRCDPISGHVSLYWYRQALGQGPEFLTYFNYEAQQDKSGLPNDRFSAERPEGSISTLTIQRTEQRDSAMYRCASSISGRGGEQYFGPGTRLTVT.

This chain joins TRBV12-3 or TRBV12-4 and TRBJ2-7, with D possibly being TRBD1 or TRBD2 (5 bases each). Trimming left V 4 bases short and J 2 bases short, with 12 bases between. CDR3 size: 14 residues. The CDR3 spells CASSSPGPAYEQYF. The CDR3 bases are TGTGCCAGCAGTTCCCCGGGACCCGCCTACGAGCAGTACTTC.

The chain joins TRBV18 to TRBJ2-5; the D gene is possibly TRBD2 (7 bases). In germline, CDR1 is KGHSH, CDR2 LQKENI. Trimming shortened V by 2 bases and J by 5 bases, and 12 bases separated the two germline ends. The CDR3 totals 14 residues. CDR3 in DNA: TGTGCCAGCTCACCAACACAGGGAGGGGAGACCCAGTACTTC. Amino acid sequence: CASSPTQGGETQYF.

This clonotype was seen ten or more times. This sequence joins TRBV12-3 or TRBV12-4 and TRBJ2-7; D is unclear. V lost 6 bases to trimming and J lost 0 bases, with 6 bases between them. This CDR3 spans 12 amino acids. In DNA form, the CDR3 reads TGTGCCAGCAGCCCCAGCTCCTACGAGCAGTACTTC. Amino acid sequence: CASSPSSYEQYF.

The CDR3 is CASSYARGDNEQFF. As DNA, the CDR3 is TGTGCCAGCAGTTACGCCAGGGGGGATAATGAGCAGTTCTTC. The chain employs TRBV6-5 and TRBJ2-1, with D perhaps TRBD1 (7 bases). Germline V gene data show CDR1 as MNHEY and CDR2 as SVGAGI. The CDR3 runs 14 residues. Trimming removed 2 bases at V and 7 bases at J, with 12 bases between.

The chain uses TRBV4-1 and TRBJ2-2; 10 bases line up with TRBD2. With 3 bases clipped from V and 2 bases from J, the junction kept 6 bases outside the gene matches. This CDR3 has 17 residues. CDR1 MGHRA and CDR2 YSYEKL come from the germline V gene. The CDR3 protein is CASSHVGTSVNTGELFF. CDR3 nucleotide sequence: TGCGCCAGCAGCCATGTCGGGACTAGCGTTAACACCGGGGAGCTGTTTTTT.

This chain connects TRBV27 to TRBJ2-2, with 8 nucleotides matching TRBD1. The CDR3 extends over 15 amino acids. Germline loops: CDR1 MNHEY, CDR2 SMNVEV (reference sequence). Germline trimming cut 4 bases from V and 13 bases from J; bases unmatched to any gene: 14. Written as DNA, the CDR3 is TGTGCCAGCAGTTCCCGGACAGGGAAAGTGTTTGGGCTGTTTTTT. It is translated as CASSSRTGKVFGLFF.

The chain carries TRBV2 and TRBJ2-1; tentatively, D is TRBD1 or TRBD2 (5 bases each). This CDR3 has 14 residues. Germline values: CDR1 SNHLY, CDR2 FYNNEI. V was clipped by 11 bases and J by 0 bases, with 14 bases between them. CDR3 residues: CACIWDHSYNEQFF. For the CDR3, the DNA is TGTGCCTGCATCTGGGACCACTCCTACAATGAGCAGTTCTTC. The full variable domain, completed using reference TRBV2 and TRBJ2-1, is EPEVTQTPSHQVTQMGQEVILRCVPISNHLYFYWYRQILGQKVEFLVSFYNNEISEKSEIFDDQFSVERPDGSNFTLKIRSTKLEDSAMYFCACIWDHSYNEQFFGPGTRLTVL.

This chain links TRBV7-9 with TRBJ1-1, with D unclear. The CDR3 has 13 residues. CDR1 and CDR2 from the germline V gene are SEHNR and FQNEAQ (reference sequence). The germline V and J ends were trimmed by 1 base and 8 bases, with 11 bases remaining between them. CDR3 nucleotides: TGTGCCAGCAGCTTAGGGGGAGCCTTAGAAGCTTTCTTT. Translating gives CASSLGGALEAFF.

The chain has TRBV5-1 and TRBJ2-4; 15 positions match TRBD2. The junction had 10 bases not matched to a gene; V was cut back by 3 bases and J by 3 bases. The CDR3 spans 19 residues. The germline CDR1 and CDR2 sequences are SGHRS and YFSETQ. The CDR3 DNA reads TGCGCCAGCAGCTCTCCCGGGACTAGCGGGAGGAAGGGCAAAAACATTCAGTACTTC. Its translation is CASSSPGTSGRKGKNIQYF.

This chain uses TRBV7-2 with TRBJ1-4, with 7 bases lining up with TRBD1. Germline V gene data show CDR1 as SGHTA and CDR2 as FQGNSA. Trimming at V came to 5 bases and at J to 8 bases, leaving 11 bases not matched to a gene. CDR3 length: 15 amino acids. The CDR3: CASSLDREIDEKLFF. DNA for the CDR3: TGTGCCAGCAGCCTAGACAGGGAAATAGACGAAAAACTGTTTTTT.

This chain joins TRBV6-1 and TRBJ1-2; D is unclear. V was pared by 4 bases and J by 5 bases, with 14 bases between. CDR1 is MNHNS, CDR2 SASEGT, per germline. This CDR3 is built from 14 residues. The CDR3 here is CASSGVGLPYGYTF. The CDR3 nucleotides are TGTGCCAGCAGTGGAGTGGGGTTACCTTATGGCTACACCTTC.

This clonotype was counted a few times. The chain employs TRBV12-3 or TRBV12-4 and TRBJ2-7; 9 positions agree with TRBD1. Trimming cost V 6 bases and J 0 bases; bases outside gene matches: 6. There are 15 residues in the CDR3. Here the CDR3 DNA reads TGTGCCAGCAGATCCGGGACAGGGAGCTCCTACGAGCAGTACTTC. Translated, it gives CASRSGTGSSYEQYF.